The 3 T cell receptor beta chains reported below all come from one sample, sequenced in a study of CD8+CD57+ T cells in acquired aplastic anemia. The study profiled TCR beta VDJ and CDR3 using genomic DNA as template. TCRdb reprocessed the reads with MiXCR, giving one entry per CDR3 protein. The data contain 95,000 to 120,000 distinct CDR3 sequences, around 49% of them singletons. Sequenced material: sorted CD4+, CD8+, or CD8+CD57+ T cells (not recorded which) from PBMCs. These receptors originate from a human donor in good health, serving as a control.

This CDR3 reads CASSSAGGEEETQYF. CDR3 DNA sequence: TGTGCCAGCAGCTCCGCGGGGGGGGAGGAAGAGACCCAGTACTTC. V usage is TRBV7-2 and J usage is TRBJ2-5; 9 bases are a match to TRBD2. This CDR3 spans 15 amino acids. Germline values: CDR1 SGHTA, CDR2 FQGNSA. Trimming at V came to 4 bases and at J to 3 bases, leaving 6 bases not matched to a gene.

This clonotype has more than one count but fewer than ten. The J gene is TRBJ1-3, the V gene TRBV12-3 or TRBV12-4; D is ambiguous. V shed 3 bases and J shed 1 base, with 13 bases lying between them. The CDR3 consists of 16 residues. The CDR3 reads CASSFFSWGSGNTIYF. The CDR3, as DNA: TGTGCCAGCAGTTTTTTTTCTTGGGGTTCTGGAAACACCATATATTTT.

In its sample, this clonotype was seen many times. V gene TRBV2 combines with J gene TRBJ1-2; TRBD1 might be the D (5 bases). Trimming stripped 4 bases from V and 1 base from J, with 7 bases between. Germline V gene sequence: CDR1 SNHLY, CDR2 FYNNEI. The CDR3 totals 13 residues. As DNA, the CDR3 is TGTGCCAGCAGTGTGACAGTTAACTATGGCTACACCTTC. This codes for CASSVTVNYGYTF.